The T cell receptor (beta chain) described here comes from a study of T-cell reconstitution after alpha-beta-depleted transplantation in children (dated by TCRdb to between 2015 and 2016). For context, the study as a whole: The study quantitatively tracked T-cell immune reconstitution after TCRalphabeta/CD19-depleted allogeneic hematopoietic cell transplantation in children using TCR repertoire profiling.

What the treatment or condition label conveys for this sample: allogeneic hematopoietic cell transplantation with graft depleted of TCRalphabeta T cells and CD19 B cells. The children who served as transplant recipients had been given grafts of TCRalphabeta/CD19-depleted allogeneic hematopoietic cells. This clonotype was detected a few times. This receptor's antigen is unknown. Base-call qualities are not available, and no considerably larger clone is one nucleotide away. Points the paper makes about the study in general: In some patients, the high TCRbeta diversity seen at day 60 was put down to recipient T cells and intrathymic progenitors that had survived conditioning. Over subsequent months, a decline in hyperexpanded clone frequencies was noted, and after one year, T-cell counts and TCRbeta diversity were mostly ascribed to newly produced T cells. About two months after transplant, the apparently early recovery of alphabetaT-cell counts reportedly depended on just several hundred clones that had expanded rapidly and came from non-depleted graft cells.

Libraries were built with PCR. Sequenced using an Illumina HiSeq 2500. Molecular barcoding was employed in the preparation of TCR libraries, with unique molecular identifiers being used to normalize TCRbeta repertoire quantification. TCRdb's own reprocessing of the public reads used fastp at Q25 and MiXCR and kept productive beta chains. Rows are combined by CDR3 protein, so each entry shows the most common genes and DNA. Recorded for this sample are 250,000 to 300,000 distinct CDR3 sequences; approximately 7.3% of them occurred a single time. The leading ten clones occupy approximately 9.6% of the sample. CDR1 MGHDK and CDR2 SYGVNS are derived from the germline V gene. Including the terminal cysteine and phenylalanine, the CDR3 comprises 13 residues. Here the CDR3 DNA is all that survives: 39 bases in frame from base 1. The trim is 1 base for V and 1 base for J, with a gap of 3 bases between the germline ends.

This material consisted of peripheral blood, taken 360 days after TCRalphabeta/CD19-depleted stem cell transplant. The sequence is built from TRBV25-1 and TRBJ2-3, with the D gene too uncertain to name. This clonotype was obtained from a female patient between 2 and 15 years old who had a stem cell transplant for Fanconi anemia, so the T cells may come from the graft donor. Here the CDR3 is given as CASSELGTDTQYF. Here is the DNA: TGTGCCAGCAGTGAATTGGGCACAGATACGCAGTATTTT.